This TCR beta chain was obtained from a study of cytomegalovirus exposure and HLA in healthy donors. Findings and limits, study-wide: It was confirmed in vitro that three of the CMV-associated chains were specific for CMV antigens. In a later analysis, TCR beta V- and J-gene trimming was associated with a missense DCLRE1C variant. The classifier, whose performance was assessed in both the original and validation cohorts, reportedly diagnosed cytomegalovirus status with high specificity and sensitivity. Sequencing depth roughly uniform across donors was assumed in presence/absence analyses.

The PCR employed 60 Vbeta primers together with 13 Jbeta primers. Clones were read by immunoSEQ multiplex PCR, and TCRdb kept only the in-frame ones, dropping some. The sample yields approximately 130,000 clones, roughly 70% seen once. V was trimmed by 3 bases and J by 8 bases, leaving 20 bases between them. This CDR3 contains 17 residues. Germline V lookup: CDR1 KGHSH, CDR2 LQKENI. Details on this clone: Antigen specificity is unknown.

The sample was PBMCs. The chain recombines TRBV18 with TRBJ1-6; D may be TRBD1 (6 bases). The source is a man aged 50 or older in good health and CMV-seropositive. CDR3 loop: CASSPQGSYFLDSPLHF. For the CDR3, the DNA is TGTGCCAGCTCACCGCAGGGGTCCTACTTCTTAGATTCACCCCTCCACTTT.